These 10 T cell receptor beta chains were sequenced from one sample in a study of blood T cell repertoires in COVID-19. Here immunoSEQ multiplex PCR was the method, and the copy in TCRdb shows in-frame clones only, minus some. The table shows roughly 230,000 clones, with 65% to 90% occurring only once. The sequenced material came from peripheral blood. All receptors derive from a man aged 50 to 59 with COVID-19, enrolled during active disease.

This sequence joins TRBV19 and TRBJ1-2; 8 nucleotides agree with TRBD1. The CDR3 is 15 residues long. J gave up 4 bases and V 5 bases, and 9 bases lay outside the gene matches. Germline V lookup: CDR1 LNHDA, CDR2 SQIVND (reference sequence). Here the CDR3 reads CASSFSDRGGYGYTF. The DNA for the CDR3 is TGTGCCAGTAGTTTTTCCGACAGGGGCGGCTATGGCTACACCTTC. The entire variable domain, with the rest obtained from reference TRBV19 and TRBJ1-2, is as follows: DGGITQSPKYLFRKEGQNVTLSCEQNLNHDAMYWYRQDPGQGLRLIYYSQIVNDFQKGDIAEGYSVSREKKESFPLTVTSAQKNPTAFYLCASSFSDRGGYGYTFGSGTRLTVV.

In this sample, this clone turned up a few times. The chain couples TRBV4-1 to TRBJ1-5, with no clear D. CDR1 MGHRA and CDR2 YSYEKL come from the germline V gene. Trimming pared 0 bases from V and 6 bases from J, leaving 9 bases between. The length of the CDR3 is 14 residues. Here the CDR3 DNA reads TGCGCCAGCAGCCAAGAACCAGTAATTCAGCCCCAGCATTTT. It specifies CASSQEPVIQPQHF.

The chain recombines TRBV27 with TRBJ2-2, with 9 nucleotides matching TRBD2. V lost 3 bases and J lost 1; bases outside the gene matches: 9. There are 18 residues in the CDR3. Per the germline V gene, CDR1 is MNHEY and CDR2 is SMNVEV (reference sequence). This chain's CDR3 is CASSFLAGAIMNTGELFF. The DNA for the CDR3 is TGTGCCAGCAGTTTTTTAGCGGGGGCAATAATGAACACCGGGGAGCTGTTTTTT.

The chain is built from TRBV25-1 and TRBJ1-2, with a possible D match to TRBD1 (5 bases). The ends were cut back, 1 base at V and 2 bases at J, with 11 bases in the middle. The CDR3 sequence is 15 residues long. Germline V CDR1 and CDR2: MGHDK, SYGVNS. The DNA for the CDR3 is TGTGCCAGCAGTGAATGGGGCGGGAGGAACTATGGCTACACCTTC. It encodes CASSEWGGRNYGYTF.

The J gene is TRBJ1-2, the V gene TRBV27; tentative D call: TRBD1 (6 bases). Trimming took off 2 bases at V and 3 bases at J, with 13 bases between the two ends. The CDR3 covers 15 residues. The V gene's germline CDR1 is MNHEY and CDR2 SMNVEV (reference sequence). CDR3 amino acids: CASSLDHRAHYGYTF. The CDR3 bases are TGTGCCAGCAGTTTAGACCACAGGGCTCACTATGGCTACACCTTC.

CDR3 in DNA: TGCAGCTGGGGGCAGGGGGCAGATACGCAGTATTTT. It is translated as CSWGQGADTQYF. The genes are TRBV29-1 and TRBJ2-3, with 7 bases matching TRBD1. Trimming took 8 bases from V and 4 from J; bases not matched to a gene: 6. The CDR3 consists of 12 residues. CDR1 is SQVTM and CDR2 is ANQGSEA in the germline V gene.

This chain uses TRBV5-1 with TRBJ2-7; maybe TRBD2 (7 bases). From germline, CDR1 is SGHRS and CDR2 YFSETQ. V lost 2 bases to trimming and J lost 7 bases, with 13 bases between them. The length of the CDR3 is 13 residues. In DNA form, the CDR3 reads TGCGCCAGCAGCTTCGGGGGGCGTGAAGAGCAGTACTTC. Amino acid sequence: CASSFGGREEQYF.

This clone came up once. The chain uses TRBV4-2 and TRBJ1-6; tentative D call: TRBD1 (5 bases). The CDR3 is made up of 18 amino acids. Germline loops: CDR1 LGHNA, CDR2 YNFKEQ. V was pared by 0 bases and J by 0 bases, with 12 bases between. The CDR3 bases are TGTGCCAGCAGCCAAGATCGGGGGGGGAGCTCCTATAATTCACCCCTCCACTTT. Protein: CASSQDRGGSSYNSPLHF.

This clone was counted a single time. The chain combines TRBV11-2 with TRBJ2-2; 13 nucleotides line up with TRBD2. Germline lookup yields CDR1 SGHAT and CDR2 FQNNGV. The CDR3 sequence is 17 residues long. With 3 bases clipped from V and 6 bases from J, the junction kept 7 bases outside the gene matches. The CDR3 DNA is TGTGCCAGCAGCTTGTTCGGGACTAGCGGGGTTGCCGGGGAGCTGTTTTTT. Translation: CASSLFGTSGVAGELFF.

The V gene is TRBV9, the J gene TRBJ2-7, with D perhaps TRBD1 (6 bases). This CDR3 is built from 14 residues. CDR1 and CDR2 (germline): SGDLS, YYNGEE. V was shortened by 0 bases and J by 5 bases, with 12 bases between the two germline ends. CDR3 sequence reads: CASSVGQGIHEQYF. In DNA form, the CDR3 reads TGTGCCAGCAGCGTAGGGCAGGGGATCCACGAGCAGTACTTC.